This TCR beta chain was observed in a study of T cells after yellow fever vaccination. The V gene's germline CDR1 is MNHEY and CDR2 SVGAGI. V shed 0 bases and J 7 bases; nucleotides not matched to a gene: 17. The CDR3 consists of 18 residues. This clonotype was counted only a few times. One entry per CDR3 protein, called by TCRdb with MiXCR from the 5' RACE reads. In the table there are about 630,000 distinct CDR3 sequences, about 12% of which are singletons. The specimen was PBMCs, collected on the day of the yellow fever booster vaccination. The TCR was taken from a man under 40 who received the YFV17D yellow fever vaccine. The chain uses TRBV6-5 and TRBJ2-5; TRBD2 matches 7 bases. CDR3 loop: CASSYSATSRGVQGTQYF. The DNA of the CDR3 is TGTGCCAGCAGTTACTCGGCGACTAGCCGGGGGGTTCAGGGGACCCAGTACTTC.